Shown below are 20 T cell receptor beta chains from a single sample sequenced in a study of shared clonotypes between healthy human individuals. TCRdb keeps only in-frame clones here, not all; method: immunoSEQ multiplex PCR. This sample has about 520,000 clones; more than 95% occur once, and the top ten carry 0.05% to 0.07%. The sequenced material came from naive CD4+ T cells sorted from blood. Noted subset: CD45RA+ positively selected. The receptors originated from a woman in her twenties or thirties in good health.

The rearrangement uses TRBV5-8 and TRBJ1-1; 7 nucleotides match TRBD1. Per the germline V gene, CDR1 is SGHTS and CDR2 is YDEGEE. V was clipped by 2 bases and J by 3 bases; unmatched bases: 4. The CDR3 loop spans 14 amino acids. The CDR3 reads CASSFRQGDTEAFF. Written as DNA, the CDR3 is TGTGCCAGCAGCTTTAGGCAGGGGGACACTGAAGCTTTCTTT.

This CDR3 is CASSLPTGARTQYF. CDR3 in DNA: TGTGCCAGCAGCTTACCGACAGGGGCGAGGACCCAGTACTTC. The chain links TRBV7-9 to TRBJ2-5; 8 bases line up with TRBD1. Per the germline V gene, CDR1 is SEHNR and CDR2 is FQNEAQ (reference sequence). CDR3 length: 14 residues. V was clipped by 2 bases and J by 7 bases; unmatched bases: 6.

A word on this clone: In the same sample, other DNA sequences code for this CDR3. V gene TRBV5-1 combines with J gene TRBJ2-7; TRBD1 might be the D (5 bases). The CDR3 loop spans 13 amino acids. Germline CDR1 and CDR2: SGHRS and YFSETQ. With 0 bases removed from V and 6 bases from J, the gap between germline ends came to 10 bases. CDR3 sequence reads: CASSLGQGGEQYF. The CDR3 DNA sequence: TGCGCCAGCAGCTTGGGCCAGGGTGGCGAGCAGTACTTC.

This chain uses TRBV5-1 with TRBJ2-5; TRBD2 agrees at 8 bases. The DNA end lines up better with TRBJ2-7; the J call may be wrong. Germline V gene data show CDR1 as SGHRS and CDR2 as YFSETQ. This CDR3 contains 13 residues. CDR3 DNA: TGCGCCAGCAGCCCAATACTAGCGGACGAGCAGTACTTC. This encodes CASSPILADEQYF.

The chain uses TRBV7-9 and TRBJ2-2; D uncertain. Trimming removed 1 base at V and 3 bases at J, with 3 bases between. Germline assignment: CDR1 SEHNR and CDR2 FQNEAQ (reference sequence). The CDR3 sequence is 13 residues long. The CDR3 protein is CASSLGDTGELFF. Here the CDR3 DNA reads TGTGCCAGCAGCTTAGGTGACACCGGGGAGCTGTTTTTT.

The chain has TRBV30 and TRBJ2-5, with TRBD2 matching over 11 bases. Germline V lookup: CDR1 GTSNPN, CDR2 SVGIG (reference sequence). The CDR3 has 16 amino acids. Trimming cost V 0 bases and J 10 bases; bases outside gene matches: 13. CDR3 amino acids: CAWSVHSGLAGSDQYF. The CDR3 DNA reads TGTGCCTGGAGTGTCCATTCTGGACTAGCGGGTTCGGACCAGTACTTC.

The chain couples TRBV28 to TRBJ1-4, with D possibly matching TRBD1 (5 bases). Germline V CDR1 and CDR2: MDHEN, SYDVKM. This CDR3 contains 16 residues. V was shortened by 6 bases and J by 1 base, with 15 bases between the two germline ends. The CDR3 DNA is TGTGCCAGCAGACCGGGGGGGTATGGAACTAATGAAAAACTGTTTTTT. It translates to CASRPGGYGTNEKLFF.

The chain joins TRBV7-9 to TRBJ2-7, with TRBD2 matching over 9 bases. The J segment lost 4 bases and the V segment lost 0 bases, leaving 7 bases of the junction unmatched. Germline loops: CDR1 SEHNR, CDR2 FQNEAQ (reference sequence). The CDR3 has 16 amino acids. The CDR3 loop reads CASSLARSSGSYEQYF. The CDR3 DNA follows: TGTGCCAGCAGCTTAGCGCGGAGTAGCGGGAGTTACGAGCAGTACTTC. Full variable domain (remainder filled in from reference TRBV7-9 and TRBJ2-7): DTGVSQNPRHKITKRGQNVTFRCDPISEHNRLYWYRQTLGQGPEFLTYFQNEAQLEKSRLLSDRFSAERPKGSFSTLEIQRTEQGDSAMYLCASSLARSSGSYEQYFGPGTRLTVT.

This rearrangement joins TRBV7-9 to TRBJ1-1, with 10 positions matching TRBD1. V shed 5 bases and J 5 bases; nucleotides not matched to a gene: 5. The length of the CDR3 is 14 residues. Germline V gene lookup returns CDR1 SEHNR and CDR2 FQNEAQ (reference sequence). The CDR3 loop reads CASSTGQGWTEAFF. The CDR3 DNA reads as TGTGCCAGCAGCACGGGACAGGGGTGGACTGAAGCTTTCTTT.

The genes are TRBV28 and TRBJ2-3; 9 bases align to TRBD2. The CDR3 sequence is 18 residues long. With 6 bases clipped from V and 0 bases from J, the junction kept 13 bases outside the gene matches. Germline CDR1 is MDHEN and CDR2 is SYDVKM. The CDR3 nucleotides read TGTGCCAGCAGCTTTGCGGGGGCGGGAGGGCCGAGCACAGATACGCAGTATTTT. Amino acids: CASSFAGAGGPSTDTQYF.

About this clone itself: Other DNA sequences in this specimen translate into the identical CDR3. The CDR3, as DNA: TGCGCCAGCAGCTTGGTAAGCGGCACAGATACGCAGTATTTT. This sequence encodes CASSLVSGTDTQYF. This chain links TRBV5-1 with TRBJ2-3, with unresolved D. There are 14 residues in the CDR3. Germline CDR1 reads SGHRS; CDR2 reads YFSETQ. V gave up 0 bases and J gave up 1 base, with 6 bases separating them.

The chain recombines TRBV4-1 with TRBJ2-7; 12 bases line up with TRBD1. V trimming: 0 bases; J trimming: 9 bases; junction bases outside the gene matches: 21. Germline V CDR1 and CDR2: MGHRA, YSYEKL. The CDR3 consists of 20 residues. Written as DNA, the CDR3 is TGCGCCAGCAGCCAAGAGGAGGGACAGGGGGCGAAGTTTCGTAAGTTCGTGCAGTACTTC. It is translated as CASSQEEGQGAKFRKFVQYF.

The J gene is TRBJ1-5, the V gene TRBV19; no reliable D call. The CDR3 covers 16 residues. V lost 4 bases to trimming and J lost 0 bases, with 13 bases between them. Germline values: CDR1 LNHDA, CDR2 SQIVND (reference sequence). The CDR3 spells CASSTKSKHSNQPQHF. CDR3 nucleotide sequence: TGTGCCAGTAGTACCAAATCAAAGCATAGCAATCAGCCCCAGCATTTT.

This clone was detected only once. This chain uses TRBV4-2 with TRBJ1-5; D ambiguous. This CDR3 region has 18 residues. V lost 1 base to trimming and J lost 0 bases, with 16 bases between them. In germline, CDR1 is LGHNA, CDR2 YNFKEQ. The CDR3 region is CASSQAGQGTYSNQPQHF. The CDR3 DNA follows: TGTGCCAGCAGCCAAGCGGGCCAAGGTACCTATAGCAATCAGCCCCAGCATTTT.

The gene calls are TRBV4-2 and TRBJ2-1; the match to TRBD2 covers 7 bases. Germline values: CDR1 LGHNA, CDR2 YNFKEQ. The V and J ends lost 4 bases and 7 bases, in that order; junction bases with no gene match: 16. The CDR3 has 17 amino acids. The DNA of the CDR3 is TGTGCCAGCAGCCCCCTACGGATAAGCGGGATAGCGAATGAGCAGTTCTTC. Residues: CASSPLRISGIANEQFF.

This clone occurred once. This chain links TRBV11-3 with TRBJ2-1; the match to TRBD2 covers 9 bases. CDR1 is SGHNT, CDR2 YENEEA, per germline. CDR3 length equals 16 residues. The V gene end was trimmed by 1 base and the J gene end by 5 bases; junction bases not matched to a gene: 6. CDR3 protein: CASSLAPSGNNNEQFF. CDR3 coding DNA: TGTGCCAGCAGCTTAGCCCCTAGCGGGAATAACAATGAGCAGTTCTTC.

The chain joins TRBV2 to TRBJ2-5, with TRBD2 as a possible D gene (5 bases). The germline V gene encodes CDR1 SNHLY and CDR2 FYNNEI. CDR3 size: 14 residues. V was pared by 5 bases and J by 2 bases, with 12 bases between. CDR3 in amino acids: CASSTGVVQETQYF. The CDR3 bases are TGTGCCAGCAGTACCGGGGTAGTGCAAGAGACCCAGTACTTC.

The chain combines TRBV5-6 with TRBJ2-1; the D is unclear. The V and J ends lost 5 bases and 0 bases respectively, with 12 bases between them. Germline lookup yields CDR1 SGHDT and CDR2 YYEEEE. This CDR3 has 15 residues. CDR3 loop: CASSLRRSSYNEQFF. DNA of the CDR3: TGTGCCAGCAGTCTTCGACGGAGCTCCTACAATGAGCAGTTCTTC. The full variable domain, with the rest looked up from reference TRBV5-6 and TRBJ2-1, is DAGVTQSPTHLIKTRGQQVTLRCSPKSGHDTVSWYQQALGQGPQFIFQYYEEEERQRGNFPDRFSGHQFPNYSSELNVNALLLGDSALYLCASSLRRSSYNEQFFGPGTRLTVL.

The CDR3 DNA reads TGTGCCAGCAGCCGCGCGATGCAGGGGGCGCAGAATGAGCAGTTCTTC. This codes for CASSRAMQGAQNEQFF. The chain combines TRBV11-2 with TRBJ2-1; 8 positions agree with TRBD1. CDR3 length equals 16 residues. Germline V gene lookup returns CDR1 SGHAT and CDR2 FQNNGV. V lost 5 bases, J lost 7 bases, and 13 bases stayed unmatched. The whole variable domain, filled in from reference TRBV11-2 and TRBJ2-1, reads EAGVAQSPRYKIIEKRQSVAFWCNPISGHATLYWYQQILGQGPKLLIQFQNNGVVDDSQLPKDRFSAERLKGVDSTLKIQPAKLEDSAVYLCASSRAMQGAQNEQFFGPGTRLTVL.

The DNA for the CDR3 is TGTGCCAGCAGCGGGGGACAGGGGCTAATGGCCGGGGAGCTGTTTTTT. Translating gives CASSGGQGLMAGELFF. The chain carries TRBV9 and TRBJ2-2, with TRBD1 identical over 10 bases. The germline V gene has CDR1 SGDLS and CDR2 YYNGEE. This CDR3 spans 16 amino acids. V dropped 3 bases and J dropped 6; count of bases not matched to a gene: 8.